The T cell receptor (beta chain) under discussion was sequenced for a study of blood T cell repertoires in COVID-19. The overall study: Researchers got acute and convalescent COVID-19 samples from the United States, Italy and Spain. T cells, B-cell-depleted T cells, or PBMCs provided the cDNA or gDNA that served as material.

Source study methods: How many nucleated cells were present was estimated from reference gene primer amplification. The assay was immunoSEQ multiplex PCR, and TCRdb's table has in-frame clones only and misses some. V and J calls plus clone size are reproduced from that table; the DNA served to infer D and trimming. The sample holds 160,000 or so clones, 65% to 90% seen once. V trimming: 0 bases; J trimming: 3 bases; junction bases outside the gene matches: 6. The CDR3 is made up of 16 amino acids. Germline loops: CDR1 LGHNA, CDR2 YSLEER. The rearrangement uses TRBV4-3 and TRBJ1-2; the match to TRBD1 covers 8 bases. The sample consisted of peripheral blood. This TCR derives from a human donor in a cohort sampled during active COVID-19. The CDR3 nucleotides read TGCGCCAGCAGCCAAGATAGGGGCAGGGGGCACTATGGCTACACCTTC. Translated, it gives CASSQDRGRGHYGYTF.